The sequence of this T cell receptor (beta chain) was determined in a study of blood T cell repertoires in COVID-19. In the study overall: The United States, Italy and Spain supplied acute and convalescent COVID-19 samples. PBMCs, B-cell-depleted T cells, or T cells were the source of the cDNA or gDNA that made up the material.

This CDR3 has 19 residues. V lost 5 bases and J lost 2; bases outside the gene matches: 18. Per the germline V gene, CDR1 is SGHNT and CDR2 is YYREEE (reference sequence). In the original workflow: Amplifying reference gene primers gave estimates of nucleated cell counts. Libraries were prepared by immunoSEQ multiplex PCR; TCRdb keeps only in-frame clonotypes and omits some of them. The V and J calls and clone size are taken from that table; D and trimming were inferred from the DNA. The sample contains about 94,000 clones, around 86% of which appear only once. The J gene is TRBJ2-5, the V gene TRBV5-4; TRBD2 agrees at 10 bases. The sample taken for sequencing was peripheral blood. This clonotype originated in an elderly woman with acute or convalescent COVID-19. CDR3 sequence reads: CASRREGTSVPSRQETQYF. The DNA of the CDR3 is TGTGCCAGCAGGCGAGAGGGGACTAGCGTACCAAGTCGACAAGAGACCCAGTACTTC.